This TCR beta chain was sequenced during a study of blood T cell repertoires in COVID-19. Study-level information: There were acute and convalescent COVID-19 samples, and they came from the United States, Italy and Spain.

The CDR3 has 15 residues. J was trimmed by 4 bases and V by 7 bases; bases with no gene match: 10. Germline CDR1 is LNHDA and CDR2 is SQIVND (reference sequence). In the source study's methods: Counts of nucleated cells, estimated from reference gene primer amplification, were obtained. Clones were sequenced by immunoSEQ multiplex PCR, and TCRdb holds only the in-frame ones, with some missing. That table gives V, J and clone size, and the DNA gave D and trimming. The table has about 190,000 clones, roughly 84% seen once. This TCR was sampled from a woman over 75 with acute or convalescent COVID-19. The chain links TRBV19 to TRBJ2-3, with TRBD1 matching over 8 bases. The sequenced material came from peripheral blood. The CDR3 reads CASINSDRAADTQYF. CDR3 bases: TGTGCCAGTATTAACTCGGACAGGGCCGCAGATACGCAGTATTTT.